This T cell receptor (beta chain) appears in the sequencing data of a study of identical twins. Regarding the study as a whole: Insertions ran lower in abundant cord blood beta clonotypes, though not in memory repertoires. The conclusions drew on cross-sectional statistical analysis instead of tracking the same donors. Compared with models, monozygotic twins showed more out-of-frame TCR alpha sharing.

A universal primer site arose from template switching, and cDNA bore unique molecular identifiers. MiXCR, applied by TCRdb to the 5' RACE reads, yields one record per CDR3 protein. The sample yields approximately 490,000 distinct CDR3 sequences, approximately 20% seen once. In germline, CDR1 is SGHAT, CDR2 FQNNGV. The CDR3 is 21 amino acids. V was pared by 4 bases and J by 5 bases, with 18 bases of the junction left unmatched. Notes on this clonotype: What it binds is unknown.

These data were also reused for a study on yellow fever vaccine responses in identical twins.

The sequencing input was CD4+ T cells sorted from blood. The rearrangement uses TRBV11-2 and TRBJ2-2, with 14 positions matching TRBD2. The TCR was taken from a woman in her late teens or twenties in good health. The CDR3 sequence is CASSYLLPRLAGGPRTGELFF. CDR3 in DNA: TGTGCCAGCAGCTACCTACTCCCGCGACTAGCGGGAGGGCCGCGGACCGGGGAGCTGTTTTTT.